This T cell receptor beta chain emerged from a study of blood T cell repertoires in COVID-19. Sequenced by immunoSEQ multiplex PCR; TCRdb stores in-frame clones only, minus some. Among over 200,000 clones, about 90% were seen once, and the ten largest hold roughly 3.2%. Those who participated ranged in age from 18 to 89 years and resided in approximately 23 US areas. The germline gives CDR1 KGHSH, CDR2 LQKENI. The V end lost 0 bases, the J end lost 2 bases, and 7 bases lay between the germline ends. This CDR3 spans 14 amino acids. The sequence was obtained from a woman between 50 and 59 years old in a cohort exposed to, infected with or recovered from COVID-19 (not recorded which). Material: PBMCs or T cells enriched from blood (not recorded which). The V and J genes are TRBV18 and TRBJ1-2; D not certain. The CDR3 DNA reads TGTGCCAGCTCACCACCGAGCGGGAACTATGGCTACACCTTC. It codes for CASSPPSGNYGYTF.